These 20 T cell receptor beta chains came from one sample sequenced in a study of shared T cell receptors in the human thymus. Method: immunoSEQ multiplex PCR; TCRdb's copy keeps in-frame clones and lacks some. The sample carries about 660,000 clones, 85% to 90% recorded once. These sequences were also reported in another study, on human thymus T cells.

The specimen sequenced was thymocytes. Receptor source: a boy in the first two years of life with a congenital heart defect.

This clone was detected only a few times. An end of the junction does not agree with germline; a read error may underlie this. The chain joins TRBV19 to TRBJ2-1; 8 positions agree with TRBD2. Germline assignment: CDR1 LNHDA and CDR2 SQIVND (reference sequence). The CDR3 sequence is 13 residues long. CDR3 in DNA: TGTGCCAGTAGTATAGGACCAGCGGGAGCCGTCCTCTTC. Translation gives CASSIGPAGAVLF.

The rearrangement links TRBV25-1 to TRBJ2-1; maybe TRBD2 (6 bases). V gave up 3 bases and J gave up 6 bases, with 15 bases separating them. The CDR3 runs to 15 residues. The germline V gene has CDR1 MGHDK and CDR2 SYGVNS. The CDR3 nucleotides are TGTGCCAGCAGTGAGCGCTGGACTATCATCAATGAGCAGTTCTTC. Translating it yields CASSERWTIINEQFF.

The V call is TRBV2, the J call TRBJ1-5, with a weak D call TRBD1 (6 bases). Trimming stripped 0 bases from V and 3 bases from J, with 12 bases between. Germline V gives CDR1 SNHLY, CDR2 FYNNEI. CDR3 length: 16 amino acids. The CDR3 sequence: CASSEARQVSNQPQHF. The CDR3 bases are TGTGCCAGCAGTGAAGCAAGACAGGTCTCCAATCAGCCCCAGCATTTT.

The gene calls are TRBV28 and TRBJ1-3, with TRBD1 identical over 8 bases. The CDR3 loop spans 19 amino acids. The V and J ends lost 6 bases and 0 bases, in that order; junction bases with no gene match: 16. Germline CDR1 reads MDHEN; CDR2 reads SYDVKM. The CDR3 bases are TGTGCCAGCAGGTTTAATCTTTCCCACAGGGGGAACTCTGGAAACACCATATATTTT. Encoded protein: CASRFNLSHRGNSGNTIYF.

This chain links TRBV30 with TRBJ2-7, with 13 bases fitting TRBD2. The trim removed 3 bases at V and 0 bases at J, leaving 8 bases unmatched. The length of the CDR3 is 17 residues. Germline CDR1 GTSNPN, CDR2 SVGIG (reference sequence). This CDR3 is CAWREGLAGPSSYEQYF. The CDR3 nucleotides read TGTGCCTGGAGAGAGGGACTAGCGGGACCCAGCTCCTACGAGCAGTACTTC.

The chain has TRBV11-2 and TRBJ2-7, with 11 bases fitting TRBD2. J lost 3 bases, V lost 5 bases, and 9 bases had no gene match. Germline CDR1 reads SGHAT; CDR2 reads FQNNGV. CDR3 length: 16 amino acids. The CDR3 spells CASSPYSGRAFYEQYF. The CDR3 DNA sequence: TGTGCCAGCAGCCCTTATAGCGGGAGGGCCTTCTACGAGCAGTACTTC.

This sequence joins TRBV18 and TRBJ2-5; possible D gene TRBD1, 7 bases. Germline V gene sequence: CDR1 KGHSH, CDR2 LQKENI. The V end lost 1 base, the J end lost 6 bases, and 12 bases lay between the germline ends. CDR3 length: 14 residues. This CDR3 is CASSPRQGGKTQYF. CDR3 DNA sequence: TGTGCCAGCTCACCACGGCAGGGGGGAAAGACCCAGTACTTC.

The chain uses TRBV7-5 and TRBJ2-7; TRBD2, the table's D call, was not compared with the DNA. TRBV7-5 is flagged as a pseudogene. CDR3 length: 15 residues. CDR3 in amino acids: CARSLGLAVSYEQYF. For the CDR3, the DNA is TGTGCCAGAAGCTTAGGTCTAGCGGTCTCCTACGAGCAGTACTTC.

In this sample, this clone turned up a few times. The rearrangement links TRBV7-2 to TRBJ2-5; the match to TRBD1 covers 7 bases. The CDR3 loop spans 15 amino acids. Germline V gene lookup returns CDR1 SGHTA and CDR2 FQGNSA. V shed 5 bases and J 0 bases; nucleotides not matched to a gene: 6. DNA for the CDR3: TGTGCCAGCAGCCTGACAGGGTCGTACCAAGAGACCCAGTACTTC. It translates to CASSLTGSYQETQYF.

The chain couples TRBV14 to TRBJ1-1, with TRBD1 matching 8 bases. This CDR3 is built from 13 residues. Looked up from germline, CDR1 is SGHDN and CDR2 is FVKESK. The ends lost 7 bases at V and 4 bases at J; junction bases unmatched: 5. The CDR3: CASTGGEATEAFF. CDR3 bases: TGTGCCAGCACAGGGGGCGAGGCCACTGAAGCTTTCTTT.

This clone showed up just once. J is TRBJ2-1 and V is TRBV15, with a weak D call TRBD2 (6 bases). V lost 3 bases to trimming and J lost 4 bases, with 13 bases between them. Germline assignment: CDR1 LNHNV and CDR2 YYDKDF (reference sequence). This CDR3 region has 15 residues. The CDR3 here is CATSSPGTYYNEQFF. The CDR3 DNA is TGTGCCACCAGCAGCCCCGGGACTTATTACAATGAGCAGTTCTTC. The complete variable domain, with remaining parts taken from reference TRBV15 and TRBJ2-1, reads DAMVIQNPRYQVTQFGKPVTLSCSQTLNHNVMYWYQQKSSQAPKLLFHYYDKDFNNEADTPDNFQSRRPNTSFCFLDIRSPGLGDTAMYLCATSSPGTYYNEQFFGPGTRLTVL.

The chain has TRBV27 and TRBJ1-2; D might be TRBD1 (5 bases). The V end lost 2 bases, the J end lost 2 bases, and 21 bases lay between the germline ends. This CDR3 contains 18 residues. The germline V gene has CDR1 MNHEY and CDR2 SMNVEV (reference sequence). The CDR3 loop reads CASSLGSRAVSSNYGYTF. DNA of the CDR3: TGTGCCAGCAGTTTAGGGTCCAGGGCTGTCAGTTCAAACTATGGCTACACCTTC.

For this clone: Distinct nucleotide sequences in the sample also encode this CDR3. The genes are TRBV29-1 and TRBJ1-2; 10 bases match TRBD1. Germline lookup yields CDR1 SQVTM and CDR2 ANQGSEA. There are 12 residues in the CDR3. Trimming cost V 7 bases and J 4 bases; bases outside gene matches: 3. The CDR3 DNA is TGCAGCGGGAGGGACAGGGGCTATGGCTACACCTTC. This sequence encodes CSGRDRGYGYTF.

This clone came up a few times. CDR3 coding DNA: TGTGCCAGCAGCAAAGAATTTAAGGACTATTTTGAGCAGTTCTTC. It specifies CASSKEFKDYFEQFF. The chain has TRBV21-1 and TRBJ2-1; the D call TRBD2 from the table was never checked on the DNA. TRBV21-1 corresponds to a pseudogene. CDR3 length equals 15 residues.

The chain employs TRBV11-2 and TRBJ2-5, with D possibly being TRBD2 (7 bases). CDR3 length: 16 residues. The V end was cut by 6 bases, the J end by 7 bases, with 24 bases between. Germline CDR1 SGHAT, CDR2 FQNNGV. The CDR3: CASSTKWGGGPPTQYF. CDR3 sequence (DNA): TGTGCCAGCAGTACGAAATGGGGCGGGGGCCCCCCGACCCAGTACTTC. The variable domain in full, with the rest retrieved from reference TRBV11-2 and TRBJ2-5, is EAGVAQSPRYKIIEKRQSVAFWCNPISGHATLYWYQQILGQGPKLLIQFQNNGVVDDSQLPKDRFSAERLKGVDSTLKIQPAKLEDSAVYLCASSTKWGGGPPTQYFGPGTRLLVL.

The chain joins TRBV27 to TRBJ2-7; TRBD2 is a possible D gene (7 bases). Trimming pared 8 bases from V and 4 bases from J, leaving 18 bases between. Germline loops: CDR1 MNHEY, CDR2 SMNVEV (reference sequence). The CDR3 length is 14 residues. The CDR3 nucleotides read TGTGCCAGCCGCTATAGGGCGGGGGCTTACGAGCAGTACTTC. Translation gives CASRYRAGAYEQYF.

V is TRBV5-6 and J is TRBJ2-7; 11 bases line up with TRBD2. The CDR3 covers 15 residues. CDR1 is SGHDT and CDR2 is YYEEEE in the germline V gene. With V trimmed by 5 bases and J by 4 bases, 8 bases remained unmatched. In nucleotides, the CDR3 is TGTGCCAGCAGGAAAACTAGCGGGAGTTCTTACGAGCAGTACTTC. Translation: CASRKTSGSSYEQYF.

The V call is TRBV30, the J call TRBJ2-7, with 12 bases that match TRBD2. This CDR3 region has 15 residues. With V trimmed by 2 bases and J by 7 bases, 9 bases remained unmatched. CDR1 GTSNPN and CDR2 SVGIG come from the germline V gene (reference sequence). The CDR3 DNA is TGTGCCTGGAGTCCGCGACTAGCGGGAGAGATAGAGCAGTACTTC. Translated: CAWSPRLAGEIEQYF. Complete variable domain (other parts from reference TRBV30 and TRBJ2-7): SQTIHQWPATLVQPVGSPLSLECTVEGTSNPNLYWYRQAAGRGLQLLFYSVGIGQISSEVPQNLSASRPQDRQFILSSKKLLLSDSGFYLCAWSPRLAGEIEQYFGPGTRLTVT.

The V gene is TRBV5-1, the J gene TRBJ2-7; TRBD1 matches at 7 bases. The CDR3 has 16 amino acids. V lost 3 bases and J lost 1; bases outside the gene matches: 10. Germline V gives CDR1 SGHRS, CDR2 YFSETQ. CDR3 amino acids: CASSSTDRDPSYEQYF. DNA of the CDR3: TGCGCCAGCAGCTCCACCGACAGGGACCCATCCTACGAGCAGTACTTC.

CDR3 region: CASSQDWTAKGPRDDQETQYF. The CDR3, as DNA: TGCGCCAGCAGCCAAGATTGGACAGCGAAAGGTCCTAGGGACGACCAAGAGACCCAGTACTTC. The V call is TRBV4-3, the J call TRBJ2-5; D might be TRBD1 (6 bases). Trimming left V 0 bases short and J 0 bases short, with 26 bases between. This CDR3 has 21 amino acids. The germline gives CDR1 LGHNA, CDR2 YSLEER.